Described below is a single T cell receptor beta chain sequence and its context. Its antigen is unknown. The protocol was immunoSEQ multiplex PCR, while the TCRdb copy is restricted to in-frame clones and leaves out a portion. The data show about 680,000 clones, 60% to 80% seen once. This record belongs to a study of shared clonotypes between healthy human individuals. Findings of the study overall: The naive CD4 repertoires of a few donors were compared, and approximately 4.7% of clonotypes were shared.

The sequence derives from a woman aged 25 to 45 in good health. The specimen was memory CD4+ T cells sorted from blood. Subset in this sample: CD45RA-negative fraction.

CDR3 sequence: CASSVEVWGLRRGYGYTF. The CDR3 bases are TGTGCCAGCAGCGTAGAAGTCTGGGGTCTTCGGCGCGGCTATGGCTACACCTTC. The chain uses TRBV9 and TRBJ1-2; D remains ambiguous. Trimming removed 0 bases from V and 4 bases from J, with 22 bases in between. CDR3 length equals 18 residues. Germline loops: CDR1 SGDLS, CDR2 YYNGEE.